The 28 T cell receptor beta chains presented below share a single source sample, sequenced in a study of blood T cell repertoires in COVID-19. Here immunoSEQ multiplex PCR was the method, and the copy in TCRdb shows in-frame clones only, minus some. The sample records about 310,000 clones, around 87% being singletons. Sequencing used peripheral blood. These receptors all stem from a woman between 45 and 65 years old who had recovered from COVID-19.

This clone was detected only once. In DNA, the CDR3 is TGTGCCAGCAGCCGACAGCACCAGAACACTGAAGCTTTCTTT. It encodes CASSRQHQNTEAFF. The chain employs TRBV27 and TRBJ1-1, with D possibly matching TRBD1 (5 bases). The CDR3 totals 14 residues. Trimming cost V 6 bases and J 1 base, with 12 bases left between them. Germline V gene lookup returns CDR1 MNHEY and CDR2 SMNVEV (reference sequence).

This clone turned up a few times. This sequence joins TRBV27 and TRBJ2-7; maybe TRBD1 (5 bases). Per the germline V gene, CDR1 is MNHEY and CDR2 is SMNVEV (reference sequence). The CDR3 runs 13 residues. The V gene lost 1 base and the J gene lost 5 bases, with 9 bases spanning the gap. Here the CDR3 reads CASSLYGADEQYF. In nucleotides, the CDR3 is TGTGCCAGCAGTTTATATGGGGCAGACGAGCAGTACTTC.

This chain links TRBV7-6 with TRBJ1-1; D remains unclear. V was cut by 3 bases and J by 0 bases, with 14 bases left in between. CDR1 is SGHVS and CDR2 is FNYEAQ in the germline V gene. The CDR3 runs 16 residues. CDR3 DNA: TGTGCCAGCAGCTTGTACGCGGGCAGCTTGAACACTGAAGCTTTCTTT. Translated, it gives CASSLYAGSLNTEAFF. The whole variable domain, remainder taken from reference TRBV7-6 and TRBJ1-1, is GAGVSQSPRYKVTKRGQDVALRCDPISGHVSLYWYRQALGQGPEFLTYFNYEAQQDKSGLPNDRFSAERPEGSISTLTIQRTEQRDSAMYRCASSLYAGSLNTEAFFGQGTRLTVV.

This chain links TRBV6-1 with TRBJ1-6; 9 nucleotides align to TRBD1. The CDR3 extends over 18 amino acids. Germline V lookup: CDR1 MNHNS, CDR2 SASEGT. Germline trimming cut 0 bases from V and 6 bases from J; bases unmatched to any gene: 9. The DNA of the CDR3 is TGTGCCAGCAGTGAAGCTTTCGACAGGGGGGCGATTAATTCACCCCTCCACTTT. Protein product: CASSEAFDRGAINSPLHF.

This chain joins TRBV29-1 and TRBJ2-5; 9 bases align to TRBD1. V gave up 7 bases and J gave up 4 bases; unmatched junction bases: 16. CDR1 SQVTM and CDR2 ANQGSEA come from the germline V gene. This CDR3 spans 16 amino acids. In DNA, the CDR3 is TGCAGCGCCCCTCTACCGGCACAGGGGGCCGGAGAGACCCAGTACTTC. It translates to CSAPLPAQGAGETQYF.

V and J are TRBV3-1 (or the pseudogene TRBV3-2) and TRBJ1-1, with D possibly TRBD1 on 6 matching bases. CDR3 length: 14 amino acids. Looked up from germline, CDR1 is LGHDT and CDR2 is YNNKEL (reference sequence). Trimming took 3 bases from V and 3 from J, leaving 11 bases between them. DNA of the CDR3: TGTGCCAGCAGCCACGAGGACAGACACACTGAAGCTTTCTTT. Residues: CASSHEDRHTEAFF.

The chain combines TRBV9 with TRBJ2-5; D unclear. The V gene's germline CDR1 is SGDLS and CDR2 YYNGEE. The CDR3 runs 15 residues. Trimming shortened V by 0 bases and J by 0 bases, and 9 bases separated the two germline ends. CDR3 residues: CASSVATRNQETQYF. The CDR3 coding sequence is TGTGCCAGCAGCGTAGCTACGAGAAACCAAGAGACCCAGTACTTC.

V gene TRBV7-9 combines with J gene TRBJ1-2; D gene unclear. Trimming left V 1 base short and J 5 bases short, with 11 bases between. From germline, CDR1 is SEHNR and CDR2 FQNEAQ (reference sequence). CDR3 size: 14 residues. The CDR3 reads CASSLVAEQYGYTF. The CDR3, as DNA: TGTGCCAGCAGCTTAGTGGCTGAACAGTATGGCTACACCTTC.

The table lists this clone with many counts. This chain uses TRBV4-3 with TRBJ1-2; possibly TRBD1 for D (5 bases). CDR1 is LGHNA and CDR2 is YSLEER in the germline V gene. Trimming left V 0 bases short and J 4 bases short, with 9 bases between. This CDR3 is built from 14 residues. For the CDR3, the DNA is TGCGCCAGCAGCCAAGATACCGGGGGCTATGGCTACACCTTC. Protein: CASSQDTGGYGYTF.

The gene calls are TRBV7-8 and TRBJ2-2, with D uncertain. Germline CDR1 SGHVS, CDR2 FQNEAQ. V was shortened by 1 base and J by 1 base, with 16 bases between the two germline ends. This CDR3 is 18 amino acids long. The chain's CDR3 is CASSLEFRRMMNTGELFF. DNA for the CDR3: TGTGCCAGCAGCTTAGAATTTCGGCGGATGATGAACACCGGGGAGCTGTTTTTT.

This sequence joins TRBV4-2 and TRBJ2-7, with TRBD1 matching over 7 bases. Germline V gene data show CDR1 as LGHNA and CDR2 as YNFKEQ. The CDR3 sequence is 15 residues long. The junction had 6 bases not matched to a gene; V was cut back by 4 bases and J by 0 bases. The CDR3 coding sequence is TGTGCCAGCAGCCGAGGACAGGACCGCTCCTACGAGCAGTACTTC. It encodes CASSRGQDRSYEQYF.

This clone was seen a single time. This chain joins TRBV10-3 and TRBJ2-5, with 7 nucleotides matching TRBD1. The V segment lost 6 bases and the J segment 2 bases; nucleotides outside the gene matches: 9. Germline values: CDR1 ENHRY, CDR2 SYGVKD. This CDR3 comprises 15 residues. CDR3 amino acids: CAISPGQATQETQYF. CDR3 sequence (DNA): TGTGCCATCAGCCCCGGACAGGCGACACAAGAGACCCAGTACTTC.

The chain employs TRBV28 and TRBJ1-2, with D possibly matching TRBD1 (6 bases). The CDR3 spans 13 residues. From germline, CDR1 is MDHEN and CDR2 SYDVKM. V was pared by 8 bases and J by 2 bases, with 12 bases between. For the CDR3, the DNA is TGTGCCAGCCAGGGGACCCGCAACTATGGCTACACCTTC. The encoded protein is CASQGTRNYGYTF.

For the CDR3, the DNA is TGTGCCACTAGAGGTGCAGGGGACACTGAAGCTTTCTTT. Protein product: CATRGAGDTEAFF. The chain joins TRBV24-1 to TRBJ1-1; TRBD1 might be the D (6 bases). Germline CDR1 and CDR2: KGHDR and SFDVKD. This CDR3 contains 13 residues. V lost 10 bases and J lost 3, with 14 bases in between.

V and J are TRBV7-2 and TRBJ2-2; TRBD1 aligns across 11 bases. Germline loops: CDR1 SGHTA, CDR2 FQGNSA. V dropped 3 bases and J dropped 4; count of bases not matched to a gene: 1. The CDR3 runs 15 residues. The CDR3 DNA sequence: TGTGCCAGCAGCTTTGGGACAGGGGGCACCGGGGAGCTGTTTTTT. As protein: CASSFGTGGTGELFF.

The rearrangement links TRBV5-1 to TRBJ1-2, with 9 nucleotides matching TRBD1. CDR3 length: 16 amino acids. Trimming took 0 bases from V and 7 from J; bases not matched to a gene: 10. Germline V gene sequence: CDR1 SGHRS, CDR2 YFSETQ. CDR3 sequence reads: CASSLATIQGASGYTF. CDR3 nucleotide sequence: TGCGCCAGCAGCTTGGCCACCATACAGGGGGCTAGTGGCTACACCTTC.

DNA for the CDR3: TGTGCCAGCAGTTCGCTCGGGACAGGGGGCAATCAGCCCCAGCATTTT. As protein: CASSSLGTGGNQPQHF. This chain connects TRBV27 to TRBJ1-5; 10 bases align to TRBD1. CDR1 is MNHEY and CDR2 is SMNVEV in the germline V gene (reference sequence). The CDR3 totals 16 residues. V dropped 4 bases and J dropped 2; count of bases not matched to a gene: 5.

CDR3 DNA sequence: TGTGCCAGCAGTTTATTGGGGACAGGGCTAGAGACCCAGTACTTC. Residues: CASSLLGTGLETQYF. The chain recombines TRBV27 with TRBJ2-5; 9 bases align to TRBD1. The J segment lost 4 bases and the V segment lost 1 base, leaving 4 bases of the junction unmatched. CDR1 is MNHEY and CDR2 is SMNVEV in the germline V gene (reference sequence). The CDR3 has 15 amino acids.

CDR3 bases: TGTGCCAGCAGTTACCCAGGGGATACGCAGTATTTT. It specifies CASSYPGDTQYF. The V gene is TRBV6-2 or TRBV6-3, the J gene TRBJ2-3; tentatively, D is TRBD1 (5 bases). The germline V and J ends were trimmed by 2 bases and 6 bases, with 6 bases remaining between them. This CDR3 contains 12 residues. The germline gives CDR1 MNHEY, CDR2 SVGEGT.

CDR3 in DNA: TGTGCCAGCAGCCAAGTTGGGCCCCAATACGAGCAGTACTTC. This sequence encodes CASSQVGPQYEQYF. This chain joins TRBV3-1 (or the pseudogene TRBV3-2) and TRBJ2-7; D call uncertain. Deletions cut 1 base from V and 4 bases from J, with 11 bases between. The CDR3 is 14 amino acids. Germline values: CDR1 LGHDT, CDR2 YNNKEL (reference sequence).

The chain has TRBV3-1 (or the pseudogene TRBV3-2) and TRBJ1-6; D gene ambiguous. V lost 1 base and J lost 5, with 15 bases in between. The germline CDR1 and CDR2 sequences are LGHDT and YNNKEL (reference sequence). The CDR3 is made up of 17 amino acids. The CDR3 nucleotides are TGTGCCAGCAGCCAAGGTCCCCCCCCAGGAAATAATTCACCCCTCCACTTT. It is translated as CASSQGPPPGNNSPLHF.

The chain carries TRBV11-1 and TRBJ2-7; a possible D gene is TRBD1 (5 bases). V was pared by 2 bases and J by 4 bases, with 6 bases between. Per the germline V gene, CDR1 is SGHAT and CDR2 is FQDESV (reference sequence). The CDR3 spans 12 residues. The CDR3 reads CASSLQGYEQYF. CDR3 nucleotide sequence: TGTGCCAGCAGCTTACAGGGATACGAGCAGTACTTC. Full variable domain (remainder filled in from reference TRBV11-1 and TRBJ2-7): EAEVAQSPRYKITEKSQAVAFWCDPISGHATLYWYRQILGQGPELLVQFQDESVVDDSQLPKDRFSAERLKGVDSTLKIQPAELGDSAMYLCASSLQGYEQYFGPGTRLTVT.

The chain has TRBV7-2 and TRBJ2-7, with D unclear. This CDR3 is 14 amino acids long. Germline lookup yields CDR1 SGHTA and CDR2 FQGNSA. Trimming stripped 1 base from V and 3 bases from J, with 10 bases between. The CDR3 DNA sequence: TGTGCCAGCAGCTTAGGACTCCTAAACTACGAGCAGTACTTC. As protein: CASSLGLLNYEQYF.

CDR3 residues: CASSARLAGLNGEQFF. Here the CDR3 DNA reads TGTGCCAGCAGCGCGAGACTAGCGGGACTAAACGGTGAGCAGTTCTTC. V usage is TRBV7-2 and J usage is TRBJ2-1; 11 bases fit TRBD2. V shed 5 bases, J shed 9 bases, and the junction held 12 bases outside the gene matches. This CDR3 has 16 amino acids. Germline V gene sequence: CDR1 SGHTA, CDR2 FQGNSA.

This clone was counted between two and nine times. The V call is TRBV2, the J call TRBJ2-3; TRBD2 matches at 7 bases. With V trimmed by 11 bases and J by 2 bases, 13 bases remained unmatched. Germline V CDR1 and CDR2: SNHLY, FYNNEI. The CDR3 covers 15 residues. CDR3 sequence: CAATSARDFTDTQYF. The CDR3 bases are TGTGCCGCCACTAGCGCCAGAGACTTCACAGATACGCAGTATTTT.

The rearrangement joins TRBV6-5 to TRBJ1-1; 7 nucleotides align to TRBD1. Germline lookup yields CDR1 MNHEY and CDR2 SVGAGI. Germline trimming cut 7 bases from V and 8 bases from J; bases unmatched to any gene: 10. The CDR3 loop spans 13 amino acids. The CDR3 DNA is TGTGCCAGCAAGATAGACAGGGCGGGCGAAGCTTTCTTT. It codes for CASKIDRAGEAFF.

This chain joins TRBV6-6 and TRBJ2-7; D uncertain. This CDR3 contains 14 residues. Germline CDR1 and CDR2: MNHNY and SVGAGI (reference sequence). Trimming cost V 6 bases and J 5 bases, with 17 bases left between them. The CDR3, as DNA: TGTGCCAGCAGCATCCTTGGAGAGCCCGACGAGCAGTACTTC. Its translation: CASSILGEPDEQYF.

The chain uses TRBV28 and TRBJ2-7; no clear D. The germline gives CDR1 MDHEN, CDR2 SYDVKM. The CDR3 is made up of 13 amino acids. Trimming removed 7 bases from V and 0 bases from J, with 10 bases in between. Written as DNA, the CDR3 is TGTGCCAGCACCGGAGCTAACTCCTACGAGCAGTACTTC. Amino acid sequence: CASTGANSYEQYF.